This T cell receptor (beta chain) was identified in a study of human T cells and chemical hapten exposure. Time point in this sample: pre-sensitization, week 0. Documented treatment: therapeutic diphenylcyclopropenone sensitization with weekly scalp DPC. Total RNA was isolated from whole blood that had not been fractionated. This CDR3 is built from 12 residues. CDR1 and CDR2 from the germline V gene are MRHNA and SNTAGT. Trimming removed 2 bases at V and 11 bases at J, with 10 bases between. TCRdb re-called the RACE reads with MiXCR, one entry per CDR3 protein. The sample carries about 120,000 distinct CDR3 sequences, approximately 13% recorded once. Worth noting for this clonotype: Antigen specificity is unknown.

Study observations and caveats: While controls formed fewer of them, expanded TCRs formed significantly more large CDR3 similarity clusters.

This clonotype was obtained from a woman between 18 and 30 years old with alopecia areata. Some clones in this sample may be carry-over from other donors' samples. The chain joins TRBV6-4 to TRBJ2-1; TRBD1 might be the D (5 bases). Specimen: whole blood, collected in connection with sensitization to the hapten diphenylcyclopropenone (DPC). CDR3 coding DNA: TGTGCCAGCAGTGACAGGAGACAGCAGCAGTTCTTC. It encodes CASSDRRQQQFF.